This T cell receptor beta chain was captured by sequencing in a study of shared clonotypes between healthy human individuals. Healthy HIV-negative adults with no recent acute infections or vaccinations were recruited as donors. The data were produced by immunoSEQ multiplex PCR, yet TCRdb's version contains in-frame clones alone and is incomplete. This sample has 730,000 or so clones, with roughly 78% found just once. Unmatched junction bases numbered 2, after V lost 3 bases and J lost 4 bases. This CDR3 comprises 13 residues. Germline CDR1 reads KGHSH; CDR2 reads LQKENI. The sequenced material came from memory CD4+ T cells sorted from blood. Subset specified: CD45RA-negative fraction. This chain uses TRBV18 with TRBJ2-7; 8 bases match TRBD1. The receptor comes from a woman in her 30s in good health. The CDR3 spells CASSPGQEYEQYF. The CDR3 nucleotides read TGTGCCAGCTCACCGGGACAGGAATACGAGCAGTACTTC.